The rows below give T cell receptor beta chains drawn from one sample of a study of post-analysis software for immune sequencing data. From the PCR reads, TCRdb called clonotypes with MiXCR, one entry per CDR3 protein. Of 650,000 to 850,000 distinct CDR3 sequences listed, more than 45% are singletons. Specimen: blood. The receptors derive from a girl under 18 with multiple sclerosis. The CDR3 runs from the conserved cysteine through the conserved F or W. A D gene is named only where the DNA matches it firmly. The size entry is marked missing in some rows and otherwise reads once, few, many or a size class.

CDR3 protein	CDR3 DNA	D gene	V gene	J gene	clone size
CASSNGLTYEQYF	TGTGCCAGCAGTAACGGACTTACCTACGAGCAGTACTTC	-	TRBV6-1	TRBJ2-7	-
CASSLRLGGVIEQFF	TGTGCCAGCAGTTTAAGGCTTGGGGGAGTGATTGAGCAGTTCTTC	-	TRBV27	TRBJ2-1	-
CATSRDGRPQETQYF	TGTGCCACCAGCAGAGATGGGCGACCTCAAGAGACCCAGTACTTC	-	TRBV15	TRBJ2-5	few
CASSAAGAVSTEAFF	TGTGCCAGCAGCGCCGCCGGCGCGGTGTCGACTGAAGCTTTCTTT	-	TRBV12-3/TRBV12-4	TRBJ1-1	once
CASTDPRRIQDPQYF	TGTGCCAGCACGGATCCAAGACGTATCCAAGACCCGCAGTATTTT	-	TRBV2	TRBJ2-3	-
CASSRKDGDSSYEQYF	TGCGCCAGCAGCCGGAAGGACGGGGACAGCTCCTACGAGCAGTACTTC	TRBD1	TRBV4-1	TRBJ2-7	once
CASSLAGTRNEQYF	TGCGCCAGCAGCTTGGCGGGGACTAGGAACGAGCAGTACTTC	TRBD2	TRBV5-1	TRBJ2-7	-
CSAATITGDVHQETQYF	TGCAGTGCTGCCACAATCACAGGGGACGTTCACCAAGAGACCCAGTACTTC	TRBD1	TRBV20-1	TRBJ2-5	-
CASSSRGGQGDSPLHF	TGTGCCAGCAGCTCTCGCGGCGGACAGGGGGATTCACCCCTCCACTTT	TRBD1	TRBV5-5	TRBJ1-6	-
CASRPPGLAEETQYF	TGTGCCAGCAGGCCTCCGGGACTAGCGGAAGAGACCCAGTACTTC	TRBD2	TRBV2	TRBJ2-5	-
CSVGKAYEQYF	TGCAGCGTTGGAAAAGCCTACGAGCAGTACTTC	-	TRBV29-1	TRBJ2-7	few
CSATGTSGRHEQFF	TGCAGCGCGACCGGGACTAGCGGGAGGCATGAGCAGTTCTTC	TRBD2	TRBV29-1	TRBJ2-1	-
CASSPSPDDRQFF	TGTGCCAGCAGCCCCAGTCCGGACGATCGGCAGTTCTTC	-	TRBV3-1	TRBJ2-1	few
CSAIPLAGANEQFF	TGCAGTGCTATCCCTCTGGCCGGGGCCAATGAGCAGTTCTTC	-	TRBV20-1	TRBJ2-1	-
CASSHKGREAYEQYF	TGTGCCAGCAGCCATAAAGGCCGGGAAGCCTACGAGCAGTACTTC	-	TRBV14	TRBJ2-7	-
CASSGTRISPLHF	TGTGCCAGCAGCGGGACGCGGATTTCACCCCTCCACTTT	-	TRBV12-3/TRBV12-4	TRBJ1-6	-
CASSPPRSSYEQYF	TGTGCCAGCAGCCCCCCCCGGAGCTCCTACGAGCAGTACTTC	-	TRBV7-2	TRBJ2-7	many
CATSALVFGGFNEQFF	TGTGCCACCAGCGCCTTAGTGTTCGGAGGGTTCAATGAGCAGTTCTTC	-	TRBV15	TRBJ2-1	-
CASKTRRAGANVLTF	TGTGCCAGCAAAACGAGGAGGGCTGGGGCCAACGTCCTGACTTTC	-	TRBV6-5	TRBJ2-6	few
CASSLEVGTYEQYF	TGTGCCAGCAGCTTAGAAGTAGGGACCTATGAGCAGTACTTC	-	TRBV7-2	TRBJ2-7	-
CASSTDTSYEQYF	TGTGCCAGCAGCACGGACACCTCCTACGAGCAGTACTTC	-	TRBV7-9	TRBJ2-7	many
CASSFPRGQLLLYGYTF	TGTGCCAGCAGCTTCCCTCGGGGACAGCTACTCCTCTATGGCTACACCTTC	TRBD1	TRBV7-9	TRBJ1-2	-
CSAQHGLANEQFF	TGCAGTGCCCAACATGGGCTAGCAAATGAGCAGTTCTTC	-	TRBV20-1	TRBJ2-1	few
CASSVGLTEETQYF	TGTGCCAGCAGCGTGGGACTAACCGAAGAGACCCAGTACTTC	TRBD2	TRBV9	TRBJ2-5	once
CASSEGVAGGQWQFF	TGTGCCAGCAGTGAAGGGGTAGCGGGAGGGCAATGGCAGTTCTTC	TRBD2	TRBV6-1	TRBJ2-1	few
CASSLSSDPYEQYF	TGTGCCAGCAGTTTATCTAGCGACCCCTACGAGCAGTACTTC	-	TRBV27	TRBJ2-7	-
CSASAGGSYNEQFF	TGCAGTGCTTCCGCCGGGGGGTCCTACAATGAGCAGTTCTTC	TRBD2	TRBV20-1	TRBJ2-1	-
CASGQAPGNEQFF	TGTGCCAGCGGCCAAGCCCCGGGGAATGAGCAGTTCTTC	-	TRBV4-2	TRBJ2-1	-
CSGDFHNEQFF	TGCAGCGGGGACTTCCACAATGAGCAGTTCTTC	-	TRBV29-1	TRBJ2-1	few
CATSRGFTWDEQFF	TGTGCCACCAGCAGAGGGTTTACATGGGATGAGCAGTTCTTC	-	TRBV15	TRBJ2-1	-
CSAGIQGKAEKLFF	TGCAGTGCTGGAATTCAGGGGAAGGCTGAAAAACTGTTTTTT	-	TRBV20-1	TRBJ1-4	few
CASRLPETQYF	TGTGCCAGCAGATTACCGGAGACCCAGTACTTC	-	TRBV2	TRBJ2-5	-
CSASSPKAFQETQYF	TGCAGTGCTAGTTCGCCCAAAGCTTTCCAAGAGACCCAGTACTTC	-	TRBV20-1	TRBJ2-5	-
CASSAPTGYTGELFF	TGTGCCAGCAGTGCCCCGACAGGGTACACCGGGGAGCTGTTTTTT	TRBD1	TRBV25-1	TRBJ2-2	-
CALGGAYNEQFF	TGTGCCCTTGGCGGAGCTTACAATGAGCAGTTCTTC	-	TRBV7-8	TRBJ2-1	-